This TCR beta chain originates from a study of regulatory T cells in long-lasting Graves disease. At least ten counts were recorded for this clonotype. Losses at the gene ends were 6 bases for V and 5 bases for J; bases not matched to a gene: 5. Germline CDR1 is MDHEN and CDR2 is SYDVKM. This CDR3 is 13 amino acids long. Sequencing libraries for TCR beta were prepared with iRepertoire HTBI primers and Arm-PCR of CDR3 regions. TCRdb independently ran MiXCR on the multiplex PCR reads; one entry per CDR3 protein. The top ten clones hold about 20% of a sample with 500,000 to 700,000 distinct CDR3 sequences, approximately 15% of them seen once. Specified time point: newly diagnosed GD, antithyroid drugs for less than 3 months. Researchers made the TCR library from RNA that was extracted from PBMCs. These sequences were also reported in another study, on T cells in Graves' hyperthyroidism and ophthalmopathy.

This sample comprised peripheral blood mononuclear cells (PBMCs), obtained at new diagnosis, from a patient treated with antithyroid drugs. This chain joins TRBV28 and TRBJ1-1; 8 bases line up with TRBD1. The origin of this receptor is a young woman with Graves disease. DNA for the CDR3: TGTGCCAGCAGATTAACAGGGGGGACTGAAGCTTTCTTT. The encoded protein is CASRLTGGTEAFF.